This T cell receptor (beta chain) was profiled in a study of T cells after yellow fever vaccination. In germline, CDR1 is SGDLS, CDR2 YYNGEE. Between the trimmed V and J ends, which lost 2 bases and 5 bases, there was a span of 10 bases. This CDR3 is built from 13 residues. Universal primer sites and UMIs were introduced during 5'RACE template-switching synthesis of TCR cDNA. MiXCR, applied by TCRdb to the 5' RACE reads, yields one record per CDR3 protein. The top ten clones hold 2% to 3% of a sample with approximately 120,000 distinct CDR3 sequences, under 8.5% of them seen once. Regarding the study as a whole: A limited proportion of clonotypes was detected within both the CD4 and CD8 compartments. Clones that expanded after primary vaccination mostly reappeared after the booster (over 95% CD4, 88% CD8). Abundant clonotypes from the bulk population could contaminate FACS-sorted repertoires.

This clonotype came up many times. Its antigen is unidentified. This material consisted of CD4+ T cells sorted from PBMCs, taken 10 to 11 days after the first yellow fever vaccination. The rearrangement joins TRBV9 to TRBJ2-5; D may be TRBD1 (5 bases). The receptor was derived from a man between 18 and 35 years old who received the YFV17D yellow fever vaccine. CDR3 residues: CASSVGRWETQYF. The DNA of the CDR3 is TGTGCCAGCAGCGTGGGGCGTTGGGAGACCCAGTACTTC.